The subject of this entry is one TCR beta chain. This sample was included in a study of cytomegalovirus exposure and HLA in healthy donors. PCR amplification relied on 60 Vbeta primers (plus 13 Jbeta primers). Libraries were prepared by immunoSEQ multiplex PCR; TCRdb keeps only in-frame clonotypes and omits some of them. The repertoire consists of around 300,000 clones, with almost 85% occurring once and the leading ten covering about 2%. This TCR derives from a woman aged 40 to 50 in good health and CMV-seropositive. The source material was PBMCs.

The CDR3 region is CASRNVAGEQYF. For the CDR3, the DNA is TGCGCCAGCAGAAACGTCGCAGGGGAGCAGTACTTC. The genes are TRBV5-1 and TRBJ2-7, with D tentatively TRBD1 (5 bases). The CDR3 runs 12 residues. The germline V gene has CDR1 SGHRS and CDR2 YFSETQ. Trimming removed 5 bases from V and 7 bases from J, with 13 bases in between.